This TCR beta chain was sequenced for a study of cytomegalovirus exposure and HLA in healthy donors. Trimming cost V 0 bases and J 1 base, with 15 bases left between them. The CDR3 has 18 amino acids. The germline V gene encodes CDR1 MGHRA and CDR2 YSYEKL. Produced via immunoSEQ multiplex PCR; TCRdb's table is partial and in-frame only. The profile shows some 88,000 clones, 95% to 98% of them singletons. Sequences were obtained from PBMCs. The receptor was derived from a young man in good health and CMV-seronegative. This chain connects TRBV4-1 to TRBJ2-2; the D gene is possibly TRBD2 (7 bases). The CDR3 DNA reads as TGCGCCAGCAGCCAAGAATGGGCGGGGGCTAGGAACACCGGGGAGCTGTTTTTT. Translated: CASSQEWAGARNTGELFF.